These 5 T cell receptor beta chains were sequenced from one sample in a study of T cells after yellow fever vaccination. TCRdb re-analysed the 5' RACE reads in MiXCR, keeping a single row per CDR3 protein. Of 150,000 to 200,000 distinct CDR3 sequences listed, about 7% are singletons. The sequenced sample was CD4+ T cells sorted from PBMCs, obtained less than 6 days after the first yellow fever vaccination. The source is a man between 18 and 29 years old who received the YFV17D yellow fever vaccine.

The chain is built from TRBV20-1 and TRBJ2-2, with 12 nucleotides matching TRBD2. This CDR3 has 18 residues. With 1 base clipped from V and 5 bases from J, the junction kept 11 bases outside the gene matches. Germline V gene data show CDR1 as DFQATT and CDR2 as SNEGSKA (reference sequence). CDR3 DNA sequence: TGCAGTGCTAGAGGAGGGACTAGCGGGCCCCAGGGGACCGGGGAGCTGTTTTTT. It is translated as CSARGGTSGPQGTGELFF.

The chain couples TRBV2 to TRBJ2-7, with D unclear. V gave up 7 bases and J gave up 5 bases, with 15 bases separating them. The germline V gene has CDR1 SNHLY and CDR2 FYNNEI. This CDR3 spans 13 amino acids. CDR3 bases: TGTGCCAGCACCACAGATGGGTCGAACGAGCAGTACTTC. This encodes CASTTDGSNEQYF.

This clonotype appeared many times. The chain uses TRBV4-2 and TRBJ1-2; D is unresolved. Trimming took 1 base from V and 7 from J, leaving 13 bases between them. The V gene's germline CDR1 is LGHNA and CDR2 YNFKEQ. The CDR3 spans 14 residues. CDR3 region: CASSQAEVRGGYTF. The DNA of the CDR3 is TGTGCCAGCAGCCAAGCGGAGGTACGAGGTGGCTACACCTTC.

This clonotype showed up many times. CDR3 bases: TGCGCCAGCAGCTACCTACAGAACTACGAGCAGTACTTC. Its translation: CASSYLQNYEQYF. The chain has TRBV5-1 and TRBJ2-7; D call uncertain. Germline V gene data show CDR1 as SGHRS and CDR2 as YFSETQ. This CDR3 region has 13 residues. V was trimmed by 3 bases and J by 3 bases, leaving 10 bases between them. Based on the CDR3 plus reference TRBV5-1 and TRBJ2-7, the full variable domain is KAGVTQTPRYLIKTRGQQVTLSCSPISGHRSVSWYQQTPGQGLQFLFEYFSETQRNKGNFPGRFSGRQFSNSRSEMNVSTLELGDSALYLCASSYLQNYEQYFGPGTRLTVT.

In this sample, this clonotype turned up many times. The chain is built from TRBV4-3 and TRBJ2-3; D may be TRBD2 (5 bases). V lost 0 bases and J lost 3, with 7 bases in between. CDR1 and CDR2 (germline): LGHNA, YSLEER. The CDR3 runs to 14 residues. Here the CDR3 reads CASSQELETDTQYF. The CDR3 nucleotides read TGCGCCAGCAGCCAAGAACTAGAAACAGATACGCAGTATTTT.